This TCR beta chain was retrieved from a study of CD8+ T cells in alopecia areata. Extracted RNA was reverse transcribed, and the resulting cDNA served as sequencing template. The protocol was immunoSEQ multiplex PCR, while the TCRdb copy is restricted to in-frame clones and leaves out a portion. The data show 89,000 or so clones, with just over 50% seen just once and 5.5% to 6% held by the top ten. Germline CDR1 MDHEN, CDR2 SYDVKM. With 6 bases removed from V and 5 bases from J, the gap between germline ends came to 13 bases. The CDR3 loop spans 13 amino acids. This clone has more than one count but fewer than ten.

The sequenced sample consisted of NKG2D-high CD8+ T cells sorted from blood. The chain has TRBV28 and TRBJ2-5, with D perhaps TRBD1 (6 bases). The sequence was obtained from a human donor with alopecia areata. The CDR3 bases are TGTGCCAGCAGCCAGGGGTGGGAGGAGACCCAGTACTTC. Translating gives CASSQGWEETQYF.